This TCR beta chain was captured in a study of graft-versus-host responses after intestinal transplantation. Study in general: Among the recipients, transplants were multivisceral, liver-intestinal, or isolated intestinal. Among the recipients, all got anti-thymocyte globulin induction and then tacrolimus and steroids for 3 to 4 years.

Profiling relied on immunoSEQ multiplex PCR, and the TCRdb table lists in-frame clones only, not all of them. The repertoire holds almost 85,000 clones, with around 91% as singletons. V was shortened by 4 bases and J by 8 bases, with 16 bases between the two germline ends. CDR3 length: 15 residues. In germline, CDR1 is SGHRS, CDR2 YFSETQ. Turning to this clone: Antigen unknown.

Sequences were derived from unstimulated CD4+ T cells sorted from spleen or lymph node cells, sampled before intestinal transplant. The chain couples TRBV5-1 to TRBJ1-6; possibly TRBD1 for D (6 bases). The receptor's source is a human donor who received an intestinal transplant. In DNA form, the CDR3 reads TGCGCCAGCAGCCCGTCCGGGACAACGGATTCACCCCTCCACTTT. It encodes CASSPSGTTDSPLHF. Filled out from reference TRBV5-1 and TRBJ1-6, the complete variable domain reads KAGVTQTPRYLIKTRGQQVTLSCSPISGHRSVSWYQQTPGQGLQFLFEYFSETQRNKGNFPGRFSGRQFSNSRSEMNVSTLELGDSALYLCASSPSGTTDSPLHFGNGTRLTVT.